This T cell receptor (beta chain) was sequenced for a study of early T cells in non-severe SARS-CoV-2 infection. Study-level background: Sequencing targeted bulk RNA from unsorted whole blood, leaving chains unpaired. General study findings and limits: In VDJdb matching, anti-spike CD8 responses were favored while private and CD4 specificities went missing.

TCRdb recomputed calls from the 5' RACE reads with MiXCR, one row per CDR3 protein. Altogether almost 30,000 distinct CDR3 sequences are present, approximately 5.2% being singletons, with the ten largest covering approximately 5.7%. This clonotype was detected ten times or more. As yet, its antigen is unknown. This CDR3 has 14 residues. Germline CDR1 and CDR2: DFQATT and SNEGSKA (reference sequence). Trimming removed 8 bases from V and 3 bases from J, with 18 bases in between. The chain links TRBV20-1 to TRBJ2-3, with a possible D match to TRBD2 (8 bases). Sequencing was carried out using whole blood. The receptor was isolated from an adult who was a healthcare worker with PCR-confirmed SARS-CoV-2 infection or an uninfected control (not recorded which). DNA of the CDR3: TGCAGTACAAAGGGGGCTAGCGGGACAGATACGCAGTATTTT. This translates into CSTKGASGTDTQYF.